This T cell receptor (beta chain) came from a study of monozygotic twins with inflammatory bowel disease (dated by TCRdb to about 2019). About the investigation overall: The complete study included 28 monozygotic twin pairs: 19 IBD-discordant Danish pairs and nine German pairs, of which four were IBD-concordant and five were IBD-discordant. Disease-associated traits were sought mainly through comparisons between IBD patients and their genetically identical healthy co-twins within discordant pairs. Each individual had, on average, about 151 000 unique TCRalpha sequences and 181 000 unique TCRbeta sequences available for analysis. Study-wide conclusions, independent of this receptor: Different T cell subtypes could not be distinguished in the analysis. No difference in repertoire similarity was observed between concordant and discordant twins, possibly owing to limited statistical power. No single strong signal or clonotype linked to IBD turned up in the results, so the idea that one exists was not supported. IBD patients had lower TCRbeta repertoire diversity, measured by the inverse Simpson index, than their healthy co-twins. IBD patients shared fewer clonotypes with other individuals than healthy twins did, most markedly in patients showing signs of disease activity. Because patients received different immunosuppressive treatments, the repertoires may have picked up extra background noise and variability between individuals.

About this clonotype itself: What antigen it recognizes has not been identified.

The library was made by 5' RACE. Each TCR library was prepared from about 3,300 ng of total RNA. For each sample, cDNA synthesis was carried out in eight separate reactions using SMARTScribe reverse transcriptase. During cDNA synthesis, template switching introduced unique molecular identifiers that contained a 6-nucleotide sample barcode. TCRalpha and TCRbeta cDNA was amplified in two nested PCRs of approximately 16 and 10 cycles, and bead purification was carried out after each PCR. Before amplification, the cDNA was both treated with uracil DNA-glycosylase and purified with the QIAquick PCR purification kit. In the second PCR, Illumina TruSeq-compatible adapters and sample-specific barcodes were added. Library quality and concentration were checked on TapeStation and Qubit, and libraries were pooled at roughly 5.1 ng each. Sequencing of pooled libraries was carried out on an Illumina HiSeq2500 single-index Rapid Run using 2 x 100 bp reads and custom sequencing primers. The original pipeline was this. MiGEC version 1.2.6 was used for UMI-based consensus assembly to correct PCR and sequencing errors. MiXCR version 2.1.1 handled V(D)J alignment, clonotype assembly and CDR3 extraction. Normalisation of gene usage, clonotype sharing and MAIT/NKT TCR abundance was achieved by analysing the top 1000, 10 000 and 20 000 clonotypes per sample. After downsampling to 27 000 UMIs, diversity was calculated as the inverse Simpson index using the vegan R package. Paired Mann-Whitney U tests were applied to discordant twin pairs, and Benjamini-Hochberg correction was used for multiple testing. Once TCRdb had reprocessed the reads, it stored one entry per CDR3 protein sequence and supplied no DNA. V and J calls and clone size were set by TCRdb, not the authors. The sample's clone listing holds fewer than 200,000 distinct CDR3 sequences. The ten largest account for roughly 3% of the sample.

From each donor, an approximately 2.5 ml peripheral blood sample was collected into PAXgene tubes and stored at -80 degrees C. Total RNA was isolated from whole blood with the PAXgene blood miRNA kit on an automated QIAcube, without T cell sorting. Peripheral blood from monozygotic twin pairs who were concordant or discordant for inflammatory bowel disease underwent deep TCRalpha and TCRbeta repertoire profiling using unique molecular barcoding. For every twin pair, smoking habits were documented, and each individual was categorised as a current, former or never smoker. This clonotype originated in a human donor with ulcerative colitis or Crohn's disease, or a healthy co-twin of an affected twin (not recorded which). Material for sequencing was blood.

CDR3 loop: CASSSYGTGGNQPQHF. The rearranged chain carries TRBV6-2 or TRBV6-3 and TRBJ1-5; the TCRdb call, TRBD1, lacks DNA for checking. The germline V gene sets CDR1 to MNHEY and CDR2 to SVGEGT. The CDR3 runs 16 amino acids, cysteine and phenylalanine included. This entry has no DNA.